A single sample is the source of the 14 T cell receptor beta chains below, sequenced in a study of T-cell reconstitution after alpha-beta-depleted transplantation in children. The library targeted TCRbeta and was prepared with unique molecular identifiers. From the PCR reads, TCRdb called clonotypes with MiXCR, one entry per CDR3 protein. The table shows hundreds of thousands of distinct CDR3 sequences, with around an eighth occurring only once. The sample in question was PBMCs from the stem cell graft donor, obtained from the stem cell graft. Source of these receptors: a human donor who donated a stem cell graft to a child with combined immunodeficiency.

Only a few counts were recorded for this clonotype. Germline and junction disagree at one end, which may indicate a read error. The chain couples TRBV30 to TRBJ1-4; D may be TRBD1 (6 bases). CDR1 and CDR2 (germline): GTSNPN, SVGIG (reference sequence). There are 13 residues in the CDR3. The CDR3, as DNA: TGTGCCTGCAGTGGACAGCCTAATGAAAAACTGTTTTTT. Its protein is CACSGQPNEKLFF.

The table lists this clonotype with many counts. The V gene is TRBV20-1, the J gene TRBJ2-7, with D perhaps matching TRBD1 or TRBD2 (5 bases each). The CDR3 consists of 14 residues. Trimming took 1 base from V and 3 from J, leaving 13 bases between them. From germline, CDR1 is DFQATT and CDR2 SNEGSKA (reference sequence). CDR3: CSARGLGVIYEQYF. The CDR3 region has the DNA TGCAGTGCTAGAGGGTTGGGGGTGATCTACGAGCAGTACTTC.

This clonotype was found many times. The chain links TRBV4-3 to TRBJ2-5; 11 bases are a match to TRBD2. The trim removed 4 bases at V and 3 bases at J, leaving 4 bases unmatched. Germline V gene data show CDR1 as LGHNA and CDR2 as YSLEER. This CDR3 comprises 15 residues. The CDR3 DNA sequence: TGCGCCAGCAGCCCTGGGACTAGCGGCAAAGAGACCCAGTACTTC. This codes for CASSPGTSGKETQYF.

This clonotype has ten or more counts. The chain is built from TRBV20-1 and TRBJ2-3; 8 bases match TRBD1. V dropped 5 bases and J dropped 6; count of bases not matched to a gene: 10. CDR3 length equals 14 residues. The germline gives CDR1 DFQATT, CDR2 SNEGSKA (reference sequence). CDR3 nucleotides: TGCAGTGCTCTCCCAGGCAGGGGGCGTGATACGCAGTATTTT. Encoded protein: CSALPGRGRDTQYF.

This clonotype was seen many times. V usage is TRBV12-3 or TRBV12-4 and J usage is TRBJ2-2, with D possibly TRBD2 on 5 matching bases. The CDR3 loop spans 13 amino acids. The germline V and J ends were trimmed by 4 bases and 5 bases, with 8 bases remaining between them. CDR3 DNA: TGTGCCAGCAGTTCCCGGGAAACCGGGGAGCTGTTTTTT. Translated: CASSSRETGELFF.

This clonotype has a count of ten or more. V usage is TRBV20-1 and J usage is TRBJ2-7; 8 bases map to TRBD2. This CDR3 is built from 15 residues. Germline loops: CDR1 DFQATT, CDR2 SNEGSKA (reference sequence). Trimming took 3 bases from V and 7 from J; bases not matched to a gene: 14. This CDR3 is CSASSGSPGVEEQYF. For the CDR3, the DNA is TGCAGTGCTAGCAGCGGGAGCCCCGGGGTAGAAGAGCAGTACTTC.

CDR3 residues: CSGIRDSGPGELFF. The CDR3 nucleotides read TGCAGCGGTATCCGGGACAGTGGGCCCGGGGAGCTGTTTTTT. This chain uses TRBV29-1 with TRBJ2-2; 7 bases map to TRBD1. CDR3 length: 14 amino acids. The V gene's germline CDR1 is SQVTM and CDR2 ANQGSEA. The J segment lost 6 bases and the V segment lost 7 bases, leaving 11 bases of the junction unmatched.

There are a few counts of this clonotype. V usage is TRBV11-2 and J usage is TRBJ1-1; D call uncertain. V lost 5 bases and J lost 2, with 15 bases in between. CDR1 is SGHAT, CDR2 FQNNGV, per germline. The CDR3 has 15 amino acids. The CDR3, as DNA: TGTGCCAGCAGCCCCACTCATAGGGTTAACACTGAAGCTTTCTTT. Protein product: CASSPTHRVNTEAFF. Full variable domain (outside the CDR3, taken from reference TRBV11-2 and TRBJ1-1): EAGVAQSPRYKIIEKRQSVAFWCNPISGHATLYWYQQILGQGPKLLIQFQNNGVVDDSQLPKDRFSAERLKGVDSTLKIQPAKLEDSAVYLCASSPTHRVNTEAFFGQGTRLTVV.

This clonotype was counted between two and nine times. The chain couples TRBV6-2 or TRBV6-3 to TRBJ1-1; no firm D call. Germline CDR1 MNHEY, CDR2 SVGEGT. The CDR3 covers 14 residues. Trimming left V 7 bases short and J 7 bases short, with 19 bases between. This CDR3 is CASKTTGLRIEAFF. The CDR3 nucleotides are TGTGCCAGCAAAACTACTGGGCTTCGGATTGAAGCTTTCTTT.

V and J are TRBV7-9 and TRBJ2-6; D is possibly TRBD1 (5 bases). Trimming removed 5 bases at V and 0 bases at J, with 14 bases between. Per germline, CDR1 SEHNR and CDR2 FQNEAQ (reference sequence). The CDR3 spans 17 residues. The CDR3 nucleotides read TGTGCCAGCAGCCCGCAGGGCATTAGCTCTGGGGCCAACGTCCTGACTTTC. Amino acids: CASSPQGISSGANVLTF.

This clonotype came up many times. This chain uses TRBV6-1 with TRBJ2-3, with D possibly matching TRBD2 (6 bases). Germline-derived CDR1 and CDR2 are MNHNS and SASEGT. Deletions cut 6 bases from V and 2 bases from J, with 18 bases between. CDR3 length equals 16 residues. The CDR3 protein is CASSPRLAGFTDTQYF. The CDR3 DNA sequence: TGTGCCAGCAGCCCCCGGTTGGCGGGGTTCACAGATACGCAGTATTTT.

This clonotype turned up a few times. The genes are TRBV19 and TRBJ2-5; 12 nucleotides line up with TRBD2. With 3 bases clipped from V and 2 bases from J, the junction kept 4 bases outside the gene matches. The germline V gene has CDR1 LNHDA and CDR2 SQIVND (reference sequence). This CDR3 has 16 residues. The CDR3 sequence is CASSIPGLAGQETQYF. The DNA for the CDR3 is TGTGCCAGTAGTATCCCCGGACTAGCGGGACAAGAGACCCAGTACTTC.

Comment on this clonotype: Just one base apart from a much larger clone, this may be a read error. J is TRBJ1-5 and V is TRBV29-1; D not resolved. Germline V CDR1 and CDR2: SQVTM, ANQGSEA. The length of the CDR3 is 14 residues. CDR3 DNA: TGCAGCGTCGCGGACTTAGGGCTGAATCAGCCCCCGCATTTT. Residues: CSVADLGLNQPPHF. Supplemented by reference TRBV29-1 and TRBJ1-5, the full variable domain reads SAVISQKPSRDICQRGTSLTIQCQVDSQVTMMFWYRQQPGQSLTLIATANQGSEATYESGFVIDKFPISRPNLTFSTLTVSNMSPEDSSIYLCSVADLGLNQPPHFGDGTRLSIL.

The chain joins TRBV12-3 or TRBV12-4 to TRBJ1-1, with TRBD1 as a possible D gene (5 bases). This CDR3 comprises 12 residues. V lost 5 bases and J 11 bases, leaving 15 bases between the germline ends. CDR3 residues: CASSRTRGNAFF. The CDR3 DNA follows: TGTGCCAGCAGTCGTACTAGGGGAAACGCTTTCTTT.